This T cell receptor beta chain was sequenced during a study of blood T cell repertoires in COVID-19 (dated by TCRdb to the early 2020s). In the study overall: Samples covering the acute and convalescent phases of COVID-19 were provided by collaborators in the United States, Italy and Spain. The material from the prospective study consisted of cDNA or gDNA derived from T cells, B-cell-depleted T cells, or PBMCs. Subjects who had been exposed to COVID-19, were actively infected with it, or had recovered from it provided the deeply sampled blood TCRbeta repertoires that made up the dataset. The repertoires were released in a freely available public database meant as a resource for research on the immune response to SARS-CoV-2. The samples were drawn from two sources: the first 160 participants of the ongoing ImmuneRACE study, and 1,200 or so subjects contributed by 6 global collaborators. A de-identified subject ID, COVID-19 status, age in years and sex were almost always included in the sample metadata. Where HLA class I and class II types were available, the types were taken from metadata supplied by the sample provider, not from assay-based typing. Results and caveats for the whole study, not just this receptor: Clinical and demographic metadata were provided uncurated, with the amount varying by source and participant.

About this clone itself: There is no known antigen for this receptor. Base qualities were left out, and no much larger clone turns up one base away.

The collaborating institutions used their own protocols to collect whole blood in K2EDTA tubes. Collaborator samples were shipped for TCRbeta analysis as frozen whole blood, isolated PBMCs, or DNA extracted from either sample type. The immunoSEQ Assay, a bias-controlled multiplex PCR, was used to amplify TCRbeta CDR3 regions from genomic DNA. Processing in the source paper ran as follows. The number of nucleated cells in each sample was estimated by amplification of reference gene primers within the assay. To quantify the absolute abundance of each unique TCRbeta CDR3 rearrangement, sequence reads were collapsed and filtered. For each sample, productive Simpson clonality was calculated as the square root of Simpson's diversity index across productive rearrangements. TCRdb took over this immuneACCESS table, retaining in-frame rearrangements with V and J assigned. Such tables are incomplete; in checked studies, under half of the missing clones stem from an unresolved V gene, and the remainder is unexplained. V and J calls and clone size follow that table, whereas D and trimming were derived from the DNA. Here the sample has more than 120,000 clones; 87% occur a single time. The ten top clones hold 0.9% to 0.95% of the sample.

CDR1 is given as MNHNS and CDR2 as SASEGT, both from the germline V gene. The CDR3 has 16 amino acids, counting the end cysteine and phenylalanine. The kept DNA is CDR3 alone, 48 bases in frame from the first base. V is pared back by 4 bases and J by 8 bases, with 21 bases lying between the germline termini. The sample consisted of peripheral blood. The chain was built from TRBV6-1 and TRBJ2-1; the D gene is perhaps TRBD2, on 6 matching bases. The source of this sequence is a woman between 50 and 59 years old with acute or convalescent COVID-19. The CDR3 region: CASSVGGRQWGYEQFF. The DNA reads TGTGCCAGCAGTGTAGGTGGGAGGCAATGGGGGTATGAGCAGTTCTTC.